A single sample gave rise to the 18 T cell receptor beta chains below, sequenced in a study of beta chain features in type 1 diabetes. Sequenced material consisted of expressed TCRB transcripts (all of the isolated RNA was reverse transcribed). Using immunoSEQ multiplex PCR, the repertoire was profiled, and TCRdb retains in-frame clones only, with some absent. The sample includes around 150,000 clones, about 7.1% of them seen just once. The sample taken for sequencing was central memory CD4+ T cells from blood. The receptors derive from a woman aged 30 to 39 in good health.

This clone was seen only a few times. The V call is TRBV28, the J call TRBJ2-3, with TRBD2 matching over 7 bases. CDR3 size: 15 residues. After removal of 3 bases from V and 1 base from J, the junction contained 4 bases not matched to a gene. CDR1 is MDHEN and CDR2 is SYDVKM in the germline V gene. CDR3 protein: CASSLASGGTDTQYF. CDR3 DNA sequence: TGTGCCAGCAGTTTGGCTAGCGGTGGCACAGATACGCAGTATTTT. Together with reference TRBV28 and TRBJ2-3, the CDR3 gives the full variable domain: DVKVTQSSRYLVKRTGEKVFLECVQDMDHENMFWYRQDPGLGLRLIYFSYDVKMKEKGDIPEGYSVSREKKERFSLILESASTNQTSMYLCASSLASGGTDTQYFGPGTRLTVL.

V is TRBV2 and J is TRBJ2-1; D not resolved. The CDR3 runs to 14 residues. V was shortened by 6 bases and J by 8 bases, with 17 bases between the two germline ends. Germline CDR1 and CDR2: SNHLY and FYNNEI. CDR3 DNA: TGTGCCAGCAGGCCTCCGGTTAATCCCCATGAGCAGTTCTTC. Protein: CASRPPVNPHEQFF.

The chain joins TRBV2 to TRBJ1-4, with a weak D call TRBD1 (6 bases). Germline CDR1 is SNHLY and CDR2 is FYNNEI. The CDR3 length is 13 residues. V was cut by 4 bases and J by 8 bases, with 11 bases left in between. The CDR3 region is CASSGRGGEKLFF. CDR3 nucleotides: TGTGCCAGCAGTGGCAGGGGAGGGGAAAAACTGTTTTTT. The variable domain in full, with the rest retrieved from reference TRBV2 and TRBJ1-4, is EPEVTQTPSHQVTQMGQEVILRCVPISNHLYFYWYRQILGQKVEFLVSFYNNEISEKSEIFDDQFSVERPDGSNFTLKIRSTKLEDSAMYFCASSGRGGEKLFFGSGTQLSVL.

The sample holds many counts of this clone. CDR3 in amino acids: CATSPAGTPSYEQYF. The CDR3 bases are TGTGCCACCAGCCCTGCCGGGACTCCTTCCTACGAGCAGTACTTC. The chain is built from TRBV15 and TRBJ2-7; D possibly corresponds to TRBD2 (6 bases). Trimming shortened V by 5 bases and J by 1 base, and 15 bases separated the two germline ends. This CDR3 region has 15 residues. CDR1 is LNHNV, CDR2 YYDKDF, per germline (reference sequence). The complete variable domain, with remaining parts taken from reference TRBV15 and TRBJ2-7, reads DAMVIQNPRYQVTQFGKPVTLSCSQTLNHNVMYWYQQKSSQAPKLLFHYYDKDFNNEADTPDNFQSRRPNTSFCFLDIRSPGLGDTAMYLCATSPAGTPSYEQYFGPGTRLTVT.

This clone was observed a few times. This chain uses TRBV7-2 with TRBJ2-3; D might be TRBD2 (6 bases). Germline V lookup: CDR1 SGHTA, CDR2 FQGNSA. V was shortened by 6 bases and J by 3 bases, with 16 bases between the two germline ends. The CDR3 has 15 residues. The CDR3 sequence is CASSRGGMGTDTQYF. DNA for the CDR3: TGTGCCAGCAGTCGGGGCGGGATGGGGACAGATACGCAGTATTTT.

This clone came up a few times. The genes are TRBV5-6 and TRBJ2-2; possibly TRBD1 for D (6 bases). The CDR3 is 14 residues long. In germline, CDR1 is SGHDT, CDR2 YYEEEE. V lost 3 bases, J lost 2 bases, and 8 bases lay in between. The CDR3 spells CASSSGHNTGELFF. CDR3 DNA sequence: TGTGCCAGCAGCTCGGGACACAACACCGGGGAGCTGTTTTTT.

This clone was detected many times. This chain uses TRBV30 with TRBJ2-5; D possibly corresponds to TRBD1 (6 bases). In germline, CDR1 is GTSNPN, CDR2 SVGIG (reference sequence). V was trimmed by 5 bases and J by 0 bases, leaving 10 bases between them. The CDR3 length is 13 residues. The CDR3 region is CAWRRTDQETQYF. The CDR3 DNA is TGTGCCTGGCGAAGGACAGACCAAGAGACCCAGTACTTC.

This clone was observed a few times. The gene calls are TRBV7-2 and TRBJ2-7, with 10 bases aligning to TRBD2. Germline CDR1 and CDR2: SGHTA and FQGNSA. The CDR3 runs 17 residues. V lost 1 base to trimming and J lost 0 bases; unmatched junction nucleotides: 6. CDR3 nucleotide sequence: TGTGCCAGCAGCTTAGGACTAGCGGGTCCTAGCTCCTACGAGCAGTACTTC. Translated: CASSLGLAGPSSYEQYF.

The rearrangement joins TRBV15 to TRBJ2-1; D is unclear. CDR3 size: 13 residues. Trimming stripped 7 bases from V and 0 bases from J, with 7 bases between. Per germline, CDR1 LNHNV and CDR2 YYDKDF (reference sequence). The CDR3 nucleotides are TGTGCCACCAAGCCGGGCTCCTACAATGAGCAGTTCTTC. This gives the protein CATKPGSYNEQFF.

The genes are TRBV10-3 and TRBJ2-7; 12 nucleotides align to TRBD1. The CDR3 is 14 amino acids. The junction had 6 bases not matched to a gene; V was cut back by 6 bases and J by 6 bases. The germline V gene has CDR1 ENHRY and CDR2 SYGVKD. The CDR3 DNA reads as TGTGCCATCAGCGGGACAGGGGGCCTCGGCGAGCAGTACTTC. Translated, it gives CAISGTGGLGEQYF.

This clone was picked up many times. This chain links TRBV30 with TRBJ2-3; 7 bases fit TRBD2. This CDR3 is built from 14 residues. The J segment lost 0 bases and the V segment lost 2 bases, leaving 2 bases of the junction unmatched. CDR1 GTSNPN and CDR2 SVGIG come from the germline V gene (reference sequence). The CDR3: CAWSLGLSTDTQYF. The DNA for the CDR3 is TGTGCCTGGAGTTTGGGACTAAGCACAGATACGCAGTATTTT. The full variable domain, with the rest looked up from reference TRBV30 and TRBJ2-3, is SQTIHQWPATLVQPVGSPLSLECTVEGTSNPNLYWYRQAAGRGLQLLFYSVGIGQISSEVPQNLSASRPQDRQFILSSKKLLLSDSGFYLCAWSLGLSTDTQYFGPGTRLTVL.

The chain uses TRBV15 and TRBJ2-7; D gene unclear. Between the trimmed V and J ends, which lost 0 bases and 3 bases, there was a span of 12 bases. The CDR3 covers 15 residues. Germline V lookup: CDR1 LNHNV, CDR2 YYDKDF (reference sequence). DNA of the CDR3: TGTGCCACCAGCAGAGATCGAACCCCCGGCTACGAGCAGTACTTC. Protein product: CATSRDRTPGYEQYF.

This clone has a count of ten or more. The chain recombines TRBV28 with TRBJ2-4; a possible D gene is TRBD2 (5 bases). The V gene's germline CDR1 is MDHEN and CDR2 SYDVKM. CDR3 size: 15 residues. V lost 6 bases and J lost 0, with 12 bases in between. The CDR3 nucleotides read TGTGCCAGCAGACGGGAAACCCTAGCCAAAAACATTCAGTACTTC. Amino acids: CASRRETLAKNIQYF.

This clone was detected ten times or more. The chain links TRBV29-1 to TRBJ2-7; a weak D match, TRBD1 (5 bases). CDR3 length: 14 residues. The germline V gene has CDR1 SQVTM and CDR2 ANQGSEA. The ends were cut back, 7 bases at V and 5 bases at J, with 21 bases in the middle. The CDR3 DNA sequence: TGCAGCGCGAGACCGAAAAGTGACAGCGACGAGCAGTACTTC. It encodes CSARPKSDSDEQYF.

This clone was detected only a few times. The chain combines TRBV25-1 with TRBJ2-5; possibly TRBD2 for D (6 bases). Germline V gene lookup returns CDR1 MGHDK and CDR2 SYGVNS. Trimming removed 1 base from V and 5 bases from J, with 11 bases in between. The CDR3 runs to 14 residues. The CDR3 is CASSESGLLETQYF. The CDR3 bases are TGTGCCAGCAGTGAATCGGGACTTTTGGAGACCCAGTACTTC.

CDR3 region: CASSLGGRNTQYF. The CDR3 nucleotides are TGTGCCAGCAGCTTGGGGGGGCGAAATACGCAGTATTTT. This chain connects TRBV11-2 to TRBJ2-3; D is possibly TRBD2 (7 bases). The germline V gene encodes CDR1 SGHAT and CDR2 FQNNGV. The CDR3 extends over 13 amino acids. The V end was cut by 3 bases, the J end by 7 bases, with 11 bases between.

This clone came up a few times. This chain uses TRBV14 with TRBJ2-5; D perhaps matches TRBD1 (6 bases). V was pared by 0 bases and J by 5 bases, with 19 bases between. The CDR3 is made up of 17 amino acids. Germline assignment: CDR1 SGHDN and CDR2 FVKESK. The CDR3 DNA follows: TGTGCCAGCAGCCAAGATTTTGGGCAGGGGTCCACGGAGACCCAGTACTTC. It codes for CASSQDFGQGSTETQYF.

In its sample, this clone was seen a few times. The chain employs TRBV25-1 and TRBJ2-7, with 10 bases identical to TRBD2. The CDR3 contains 13 residues. J was trimmed by 4 bases and V by 5 bases; bases with no gene match: 2. CDR1 and CDR2 from the germline V gene are MGHDK and SYGVNS. The CDR3 DNA reads as TGTGCCAGCAGTCGACTAGCGGGTTACGAGCAGTACTTC. It is translated as CASSRLAGYEQYF.